This T cell receptor (beta chain) originates from a study of beta chain features in type 1 diabetes. The study, taken as a whole, reports: People with Type 1 diabetes carried modestly yet significantly shorter TCRB CDR3s in all four CD4+ subsets.

Expressed TCRB transcripts got sequenced, as all isolated RNA was reverse transcribed. Data came from immunoSEQ multiplex PCR; TCRdb stores just in-frame clones and leaves some out. The repertoire consists of about 150,000 clones, with around 10% occurring once and the leading ten covering roughly 1.9%. V lost 2 bases to trimming and J lost 0 bases, with 8 bases between them. The CDR3 totals 15 residues. CDR1 and CDR2 from the germline V gene are SGHTA and FQGNSA. This clone was seen a handful of times. The antigen remains undetermined. This chain links TRBV7-2 with TRBJ1-5; D is uncertain. This TCR derives from a young man in good health. The sample taken for sequencing was central memory CD4+ T cells from blood. CDR3 in amino acids: CASSLRAYSNQPQHF. The CDR3 DNA sequence: TGTGCCAGCAGCTTAAGGGCTTATAGCAATCAGCCCCAGCATTTT.